The rows below give T cell receptor beta chains drawn from one sample of a study of T cell responses to AZD1222 COVID-19 vaccine. Using immunoSEQ multiplex PCR, the repertoire was profiled, and TCRdb retains in-frame clones only, with some absent. The profile shows around 160,000 clones, about 91% of them singletons. The source material was peripheral blood, sampled 28 days after the second AZD1222 dose. Every receptor here comes from an adult who received the AZD1222 COVID-19 vaccine. CDR3s include the opening cysteine and the closing phenylalanine or tryptophan. D genes are given only for firm matches. A row's size may be missing; if present it is once, few, many or a size class.

j_call | v_call | d_call | clone_size | cdr3_aa | cdr3_nt
TRBJ2-6 | TRBV19 | NA | NA | CASSIGATGANVLTF | TGTGCCAGTAGTATAGGGGCTACTGGGGCCAACGTCCTGACTTTC
TRBJ1-4 | TRBV30 | NA | NA | CAWSVPGPPYNEKLFF | TGTGCCTGGAGTGTACCGGGGCCACCCTATAATGAAAAACTGTTTTTT
TRBJ2-7 | TRBV19 | NA | few | CASSIGKYEQYF | TGTGCCAGTAGTATCGGAAAGTACGAGCAGTACTTC
TRBJ2-4 | TRBV30 | NA | NA | CAWSRGDVAKNIQYF | TGTGCCTGGAGTCGAGGGGATGTAGCCAAAAACATTCAGTACTTC
TRBJ1-3 | TRBV10-3 | NA | NA | CAIGSGSGNTIYF | TGTGCCATCGGTAGCGGCTCTGGAAACACCATATATTTT
TRBJ2-7 | TRBV6-2/TRBV6-3 | TRBD1 | NA | CASSSDRGDPYEQYF | TGTGCCAGCAGCTCAGACAGGGGGGACCCCTACGAGCAGTACTTC
TRBJ1-4 | TRBV6-5 | TRBD1 | NA | CASSSSPGTGDRKLFF | TGTGCCAGCAGTTCGTCCCCCGGGACAGGGGATCGAAAACTGTTTTTT
TRBJ1-1 | TRBV6-5 | NA | NA | CASSYSKVTVYTEAFF | TGTGCCAGCAGTTACTCGAAGGTTACGGTATATACTGAAGCTTTCTTT
TRBJ1-1 | TRBV2 | NA | NA | CASRLDETNTEAFF | TGTGCCAGCAGATTAGACGAGACAAACACTGAAGCTTTCTTT
TRBJ2-1 | TRBV11-3 | NA | once | CASSSRLGGTRLDEQFF | TGTGCCAGCAGCTCCCGCCTGGGCGGGACACGTTTGGATGAGCAGTTCTTC
TRBJ2-1 | TRBV19 | TRBD2 | few | CASSAFGGGYSEQFF | TGTGCCAGTAGTGCCTTCGGGGGGGGTTACAGTGAGCAGTTCTTC
TRBJ1-5 | TRBV19 | NA | NA | CASSPTLGQPQHF | TGTGCCAGTAGTCCCACTCTCGGTCAGCCCCAGCATTTT
TRBJ2-7 | TRBV4-1 | NA | NA | CASSQESGPSREQYF | TGCGCCAGCAGCCAAGAATCGGGACCCAGTCGGGAGCAGTACTTC
TRBJ1-1 | TRBV5-1 | NA | NA | CASSLTNSYTEAFF | TGCGCCAGCAGCTTGACCAACAGCTACACTGAAGCTTTCTTT
TRBJ1-1 | TRBV29-1 | NA | NA | CSVKDDTEAFF | TGCAGCGTTAAGGATGACACTGAAGCTTTCTTT
TRBJ2-7 | TRBV25-1 | NA | NA | CASSEGGDYEQYF | TGTGCCAGCAGTGAAGGAGGGGACTACGAGCAGTACTTC
TRBJ1-2 | TRBV12-3/TRBV12-4 | NA | NA | CASSLRGGYTF | TGTGCCAGCAGCCTTAGGGGTGGCTACACCTTC
TRBJ2-1 | TRBV25-1 | TRBD2 | NA | CASSELRLAGAGNEQFF | TGTGCCAGCAGTGAACTCCGACTAGCGGGAGCTGGGAATGAGCAGTTCTTC
TRBJ2-3 | TRBV6-6 | TRBD2 | once | CASSSAGVIDTQYF | TGTGCCAGCAGTTCCGCGGGAGTAATAGATACGCAGTATTTT
TRBJ2-1 | TRBV19 | NA | NA | CASSIVSSEQFF | TGTGCCAGTAGTATAGTGAGTAGCGAGCAGTTCTTC
TRBJ2-7 | TRBV9 | NA | NA | CASSAAWGSVSYEQYF | TGTGCCAGCAGCGCTGCGTGGGGTAGCGTCTCCTACGAGCAGTACTTC
TRBJ2-3 | TRBV7-8 | NA | NA | CASSLVRASTDTQYF | TGTGCCAGCAGCTTAGTCAGGGCAAGCACAGATACGCAGTATTTT
TRBJ2-3 | TRBV7-2 | TRBD2 | NA | CASSLVAGTIDTQYF | TGTGCCAGCAGCTTAGTCGCGGGGACTATAGATACGCAGTATTTT
TRBJ2-2 | TRBV9 | TRBD2 | NA | CASSAGLETGELFF | TGTGCCAGCAGCGCGGGACTAGAAACCGGGGAGCTGTTTTTT
TRBJ1-1 | TRBV5-1 | NA | NA | CASSLVGRGRESEAFF | TGCGCCAGCAGCTTGGTTGGCAGGGGAAGGGAAAGTGAAGCTTTCTTT
TRBJ1-2 | TRBV19 | TRBD1 | NA | CASSPPPGQGAYGYTF | TGTGCCAGTAGTCCCCCTCCGGGACAGGGGGCCTATGGCTACACCTTC
TRBJ2-7 | TRBV11-3 | TRBD2 | NA | CASSSLADYEQYF | TGTGCCAGCAGCTCCCTAGCGGACTACGAGCAGTACTTC
TRBJ2-3 | TRBV7-3 | NA | NA | CASSLGGLDTQYF | TGTGCCAGCAGCTTAGGGGGTTTGGATACGCAGTATTTT
TRBJ1-5 | TRBV6-1 | NA | few | CASSESFDQPQHF | TGTGCCAGCAGTGAATCATTCGATCAGCCCCAGCATTTT
TRBJ1-1 | TRBV7-6 | TRBD1 | NA | CASSSMDRGAEAFF | TGTGCCAGCAGCTCAATGGACAGGGGCGCTGAAGCTTTCTTT
TRBJ1-1 | TRBV28 | NA | NA | CASSHPLRAFF | TGTGCCAGCAGCCACCCCTTACGGGCTTTCTTT
TRBJ2-7 | TRBV24-1 | TRBD1 | once | CATSGTGTGVYEQYF | TGTGCCACCAGTGGTACCGGGACAGGGGTATACGAGCAGTACTTC
TRBJ2-7 | TRBV27 | NA | NA | CASNKLGGLRLGEQYF | TGTGCCAGCAACAAACTTGGGGGCCTACGACTTGGCGAGCAGTACTTC
TRBJ2-1 | TRBV25-1 | TRBD2 | NA | CASRWTSGYNEQFF | TGTGCCAGCCGATGGACTAGCGGTTACAATGAGCAGTTCTTC
TRBJ1-6 | TRBV18 | NA | NA | CASSPIQDNSPLHF | TGTGCCAGCTCACCAATACAGGATAATTCACCCCTCCACTTT
TRBJ2-2 | TRBV19 | NA | NA | CASSIASTGELFF | TGTGCCAGTAGTATAGCATCCACCGGGGAGCTGTTTTTT
TRBJ2-7 | TRBV6-5 | TRBD1 | once | CASSALSGTGVMQYF | TGTGCCAGCAGCGCCCTTTCCGGGACAGGGGTTATGCAGTACTTC
TRBJ2-4 | TRBV3-1/TRBV3-2 | TRBD1 | NA | CASTETGRDIQYF | TGTGCCAGCACAGAGACAGGGCGGGACATTCAGTACTTC
TRBJ2-1 | TRBV19 | TRBD2 | NA | CASSTLGREDNEQFF | TGTGCCAGTAGTACCCTGGGGCGGGAGGACAATGAGCAGTTCTTC
TRBJ2-3 | TRBV27 | NA | NA | CASSSKGTSTDTQYF | TGTGCCAGCAGCTCCAAGGGAACATCCACAGATACGCAGTATTTT
TRBJ2-1 | TRBV7-8 | TRBD1 | once | CASSRIGGKSSYNEQFF | TGTGCCAGCAGCCGAATAGGGGGCAAGAGCTCCTACAATGAGCAGTTCTTC
TRBJ2-7 | TRBV3-1/TRBV3-2 | NA | NA | CASSHSLLPSGRYYEQYF | TGTGCCAGCAGCCACTCACTCCTACCCTCGGGACGGTACTACGAGCAGTACTTC
TRBJ2-5 | TRBV10-3 | TRBD1 | NA | CAIRPGTGEETQYF | TGTGCCATCAGGCCCGGGACAGGGGAAGAGACCCAGTACTTC
TRBJ2-7 | TRBV6-5 | TRBD1 | NA | CATSGTAYEQYF | TGTGCCACATCCGGGACAGCTTACGAGCAGTACTTC
TRBJ1-2 | TRBV20-1 | NA | NA | CSASYTGTDPYGYTF | TGCAGTGCTAGTTACACCGGGACCGACCCCTATGGCTACACCTTC
TRBJ1-5 | TRBV3-1/TRBV3-2 | TRBD1 | NA | CASSQDGQGGRPQHF | TGTGCCAGCAGCCAAGACGGACAGGGCGGGCGGCCCCAGCATTTT
TRBJ2-2 | TRBV5-1 | NA | NA | CASSFSGSGELFF | TGCGCCAGCAGCTTTTCGGGGAGCGGGGAGCTGTTTTTT
TRBJ1-1 | TRBV29-1 | TRBD1 | NA | CSVRLSDRGQAFF | TGCAGCGTTAGGCTCTCGGACAGGGGGCAAGCTTTCTTT
TRBJ1-3 | TRBV9 | TRBD1 | NA | CASSVVGTGTNSGNTIYF | TGTGCCAGCAGCGTAGTTGGGACAGGGACCAACTCTGGAAACACCATATATTTT
TRBJ1-1 | TRBV4-1 | NA | NA | CASSQVLVFSANTEAFF | TGCGCCAGCAGCCAAGTTCTTGTCTTTTCGGCGAACACTGAAGCTTTCTTT
TRBJ1-5 | TRBV9 | NA | NA | CASSPAGQISNQPQHF | TGTGCCAGCAGCCCGGCGGGACAAATTAGCAATCAGCCCCAGCATTTT
TRBJ2-5 | TRBV3-1/TRBV3-2 | NA | NA | CASSQGVRGQETQYF | TGTGCCAGCAGCCAAGGTGTCCGGGGACAAGAGACCCAGTACTTC
TRBJ1-5 | TRBV6-6 | NA | NA | CASTPDIYSNQPQHF | TGTGCCAGCACCCCAGACATCTATAGCAATCAGCCCCAGCATTTT
TRBJ2-5 | TRBV7-9 | NA | NA | CASTARRPEETQYF | TGTGCCAGCACGGCACGGCGGCCGGAAGAGACCCAGTACTTC
TRBJ1-2 | TRBV9 | NA | NA | CASSAYYGYTF | TGTGCCAGCAGCGCCTACTATGGCTACACCTTC
TRBJ1-6 | TRBV7-3 | NA | NA | CASSLEYNSPLHF | TGTGCCAGCAGCTTGGAGTATAATTCACCCCTCCACTTT
TRBJ1-2 | TRBV19 | TRBD1 | NA | CASSDSGTGALGYTF | TGTGCCAGTAGTGATTCCGGGACAGGGGCTTTAGGCTACACCTTC
TRBJ2-2 | TRBV6-5 | TRBD2 | NA | CASTWTSSTGELFF | TGTGCCAGCACTTGGACTAGCAGCACCGGGGAGCTGTTTTTT
TRBJ2-1 | TRBV3-1/TRBV3-2 | NA | NA | CASSLRDEQFF | TGTGCCAGCAGCCTTCGGGATGAGCAGTTCTTC
TRBJ1-2 | TRBV13 | NA | few | CASSRNPNYGYTF | TGTGCCAGCAGCCGTAATCCGAACTATGGCTACACCTTC